The following is a T cell receptor (beta chain) sequence with its context. The CDR3 consists of 15 residues. The germline gives CDR1 MDHEN, CDR2 SYDVKM. V shed 6 bases and J shed 4 bases, with 19 bases lying between them. Those enrolled, adults aged roughly 18 to 95 years, came from 20 to 25 US areas. Donors in Cohort 3 who had recovered were those with two negative PCRs, healthcare professional clearance, or resolution of their symptoms. These data belong to a study of blood T cell repertoires in COVID-19. Across the whole study: Whether acute or convalescent, the COVID-19 samples came from the United States, Italy and Spain. Sample material is recorded as cDNA or gDNA derived from T cells, B-cell-depleted T cells, or PBMCs.

Data came from immunoSEQ multiplex PCR; TCRdb stores just in-frame clones and leaves some out. The repertoire holds about 200,000 clones, with roughly 82% as singletons. The chain carries TRBV28 and TRBJ2-7, with a weak D call TRBD2 (6 bases). The receptor was derived from a man aged 40-49 years who had recovered from COVID-19. Source material: PBMCs or T cells enriched from blood (not recorded which). The CDR3 DNA sequence: TGTGCCAGCAGCTCCGTGATCGGGACTTTATACGAGCAGTACTTC. Translated: CASSSVIGTLYEQYF. Variable domain in full (rest from reference TRBV28 and TRBJ2-7): DVKVTQSSRYLVKRTGEKVFLECVQDMDHENMFWYRQDPGLGLRLIYFSYDVKMKEKGDIPEGYSVSREKKERFSLILESASTNQTSMYLCASSSVIGTLYEQYFGPGTRLTVT.